This TCR beta chain was sequenced for a study of neurological immune-mediated disorders. This clonotype showed up many times. Its antigen is undetermined. Study-wide results and limits: The study found no CDR3 amino acid sequences shared by expanded clones across subjects, suggesting private repertoires in all groups. HTLV-1-associated myelopathy displayed the greatest TCR clonal expansion, and multiple sclerosis exhibited the smallest, lower than that of healthy controls.

Unmatched junction bases numbered 7, after V lost 0 bases and J lost 0 bases. This CDR3 spans 18 amino acids. CDR1 and CDR2 from the germline V gene are SGDLS and YYNGEE. The healthy controls volunteered at a blood bank in Maryland, USA. cDNA was made by 5'RACE with 10-nucleotide random UMIs. MiXCR, run by TCRdb on the 5' RACE reads, gives a single entry per CDR3 protein. This table holds fewer than 85,000 distinct CDR3 sequences, 15% to 20% found once. This chain links TRBV9 with TRBJ1-3, with 9 bases that match TRBD1. Sequencing input: PBMCs. The sequence was collected from a woman aged 40 to 49 in good health. CDR3 region: CASSVGGTGLSSGNTIYF. CDR3 nucleotide sequence: TGTGCCAGCAGCGTAGGGGGGACAGGGCTTAGCTCTGGAAACACCATATATTTT.